The TCR beta chain described here comes from a study of T-cell reconstitution after alpha-beta-depleted transplantation in children. Library preparation (for TCRbeta) was performed with unique molecular identifiers. Each CDR3 protein is one row after TCRdb ran MiXCR on the PCR reads. Counted here are approximately 270,000 distinct CDR3 sequences, under 30% occurring once; the ten biggest clones make up under 5.5%. The source material was PBMCs, mostly from graft donor cells, sampled 360 days after TCRalphabeta/CD19-depleted stem cell transplant. This TCR derives from a female patient aged 2 to 10 who had a stem cell transplant for congenital amegakaryocytic thrombocytopenia, so the T cells may come from the graft donor.

The DNA for the CDR3 is TGCGCCAGCAGCCAAGTGGGGAGCGGTCATGCCACAGATACGCAGTATTTT. The encoded protein is CASSQVGSGHATDTQYF. This rearrangement joins TRBV4-1 to TRBJ2-3, with D tentatively TRBD2 (5 bases). The CDR3 length is 17 residues. Deletions cut 1 base from V and 2 bases from J, with 16 bases between. The germline CDR1 and CDR2 sequences are MGHRA and YSYEKL.